Included here is one T cell receptor (beta chain) sequence, with context. The antigen is unknown. Every one of the donors gave at least one pre-ART PBMC sample and at least two post-ART PBMC samples. Runs used v3.0 of the immunoSEQ assay and were done at survey level. Sequenced by immunoSEQ multiplex PCR; TCRdb stores in-frame clones only, minus some. This sample has 34,000 or so clones; approximately 85% occur once, and the top ten carry almost 4.5%. The data stem from a study of long-term antiretroviral therapy in people with HIV. The overall study: Samples collected earliest predate the 2015 immediate-ART recommendation by about a decade.

CDR3 length equals 12 residues. Germline CDR1 is WSHSY and CDR2 is SAAADI. V was pared by 0 bases and J by 5 bases, with 5 bases between. Whole-study results and caveats: All blood samples came from the years 2004 to 2017, possibly under older ART regimens.

The chain links TRBV10-2 to TRBJ2-7; no clear D. The receptor was isolated from a man between 18 and 35 years old with HIV. Source: unsorted PBMCs, taken around 3.3 years after starting antiretroviral therapy. CDR3 in amino acids: CASSESRHEQYF. CDR3 sequence (DNA): TGCGCCAGCAGTGAGTCGCGACACGAGCAGTACTTC.